A selection of T cell receptor beta chains follows, all from one sample in a study of T cell responses to AZD1222 COVID-19 vaccine. Repertoires were generated with immunoSEQ multiplex PCR, while TCRdb's copy carries only in-frame clones and drops some. Of 100,000 to 120,000 clones in the sample, about 87% were seen once. This material consisted of peripheral blood, taken 28 days after the second AZD1222 dose. These TCRs come from an adult who received the AZD1222 COVID-19 vaccine. Each CDR3 is given with its conserved first and last residue. The D gene is left open where the match is weak. Size is omitted from some rows. Given values are once, few, many or a class for expanded clones.

v_call	j_call	d_call	clone_size	cdr3_nt	cdr3_aa
TRBV19	TRBJ1-5	TRBD1	once	TGTGCCAGTAGCGGCACAGGGGATCAGCCCCAGCATTTT	CASSGTGDQPQHF
TRBV14	TRBJ2-5	TRBD2	-	TGTGCCAGCAGCTCGCGGACTAGCGGGAGGGTCTCGGAGACCCAGTACTTC	CASSSRTSGRVSETQYF
TRBV7-9	TRBJ1-2	-	-	TGTGCCAGCAGCTTATACTGGCTACGGGGGGGTACTAACTATGGCTACACCTTC	CASSLYWLRGGTNYGYTF
TRBV10-1	TRBJ2-7	-	-	TGCGCCACCGTAGTCGTGCGGGTAGGGAGTCACTCCTACGAGCAGTACTTC	CATVVVRVGSHSYEQYF
TRBV4-1	TRBJ2-2	TRBD1	-	TGCGCCAGCAGCCAACGGACAGGTCCTACCGGGGAGCTGTTTTTT	CASSQRTGPTGELFF
TRBV7-9	TRBJ2-1	-	-	TGTGCCAGCAGCCCTAGAGGGTACTCGAGGCTGAATACGCAGTTCTTC	CASSPRGYSRLNTQFF
TRBV9	TRBJ2-5	-	-	TGTGCCAGCAGCGTAGGGTCCGGGTACAGCCGAGAGACCCAGTACTTC	CASSVGSGYSRETQYF
TRBV28	TRBJ2-5	TRBD2	-	TGTGCCAGCAGTACGGGACTAGCGGGATTAAACTTC	CASSTGLAGLNF
TRBV7-2	TRBJ2-3	-	-	TGTGCCAGCAGCTTAGGATTGCACACAGATACGCAGTATTTT	CASSLGLHTDTQYF
TRBV4-1	TRBJ1-1	-	-	TGCGCCAGCAGCCGGCAGGGAGTGAACACTGAAGCTTTCTTT	CASSRQGVNTEAFF
TRBV19	TRBJ1-5	TRBD1	once	TGTGCCAGTAGAACGGGACAGTTTCAGCCCCAGCATTTT	CASRTGQFQPQHF
TRBV9	TRBJ1-2	TRBD1	once	TGTGCCAGCGGGACAGGGCCCTTTACAAACTATGGCTACACCTTC	CASGTGPFTNYGYTF
TRBV6-5	TRBJ1-2	-	-	TGTGCCAGCAGTTACAGGGGTAGTGGCTACACCTTC	CASSYRGSGYTF
TRBV10-3	TRBJ1-5	-	-	TGTGCCATCAGTGACCATACAGGAGGCAATCAGCCCCAGCATTTT	CAISDHTGGNQPQHF
TRBV7-9	TRBJ1-1	TRBD1	-	TGTGCCAGCAGCCTGGGACAGGGGGCGGCTGAAGCTTTCTTT	CASSLGQGAAEAFF
TRBV2	TRBJ1-2	TRBD1	few	TGTGCCAGCAGCCGGGACAGGGTGGGTGGCTACACCTTC	CASSRDRVGGYTF
TRBV28	TRBJ1-5	TRBD1	-	TGTGCCAGCAGTCCCCGAGGGACAGGGGATCGTCAGCCCCAGCATTTT	CASSPRGTGDRQPQHF